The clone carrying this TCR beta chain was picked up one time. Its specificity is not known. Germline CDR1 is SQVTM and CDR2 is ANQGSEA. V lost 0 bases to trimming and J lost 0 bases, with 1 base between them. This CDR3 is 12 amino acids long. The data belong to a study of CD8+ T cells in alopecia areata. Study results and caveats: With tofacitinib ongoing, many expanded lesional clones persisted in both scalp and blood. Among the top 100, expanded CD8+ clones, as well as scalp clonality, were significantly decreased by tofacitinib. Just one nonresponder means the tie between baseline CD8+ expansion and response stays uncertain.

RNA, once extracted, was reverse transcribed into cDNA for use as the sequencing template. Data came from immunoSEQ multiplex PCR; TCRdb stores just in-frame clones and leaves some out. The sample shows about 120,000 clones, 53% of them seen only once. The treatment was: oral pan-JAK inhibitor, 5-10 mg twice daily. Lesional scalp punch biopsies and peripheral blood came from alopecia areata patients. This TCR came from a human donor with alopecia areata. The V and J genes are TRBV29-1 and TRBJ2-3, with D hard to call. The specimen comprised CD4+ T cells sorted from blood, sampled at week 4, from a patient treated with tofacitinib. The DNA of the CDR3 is TGCAGCGTTGAAGATAGCACAGATACGCAGTATTTT. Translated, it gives CSVEDSTDTQYF.